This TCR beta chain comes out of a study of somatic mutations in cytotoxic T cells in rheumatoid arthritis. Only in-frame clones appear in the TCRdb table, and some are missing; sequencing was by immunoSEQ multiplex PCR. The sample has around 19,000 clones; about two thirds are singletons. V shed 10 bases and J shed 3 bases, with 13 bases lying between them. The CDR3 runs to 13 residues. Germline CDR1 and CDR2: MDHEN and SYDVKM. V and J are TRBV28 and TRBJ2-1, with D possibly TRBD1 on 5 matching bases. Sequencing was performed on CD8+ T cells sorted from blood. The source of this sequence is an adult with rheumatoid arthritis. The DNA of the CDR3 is TGTGCCACCCAAGACAGCGACTACAATGAGCAGTTCTTC. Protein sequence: CATQDSDYNEQFF.